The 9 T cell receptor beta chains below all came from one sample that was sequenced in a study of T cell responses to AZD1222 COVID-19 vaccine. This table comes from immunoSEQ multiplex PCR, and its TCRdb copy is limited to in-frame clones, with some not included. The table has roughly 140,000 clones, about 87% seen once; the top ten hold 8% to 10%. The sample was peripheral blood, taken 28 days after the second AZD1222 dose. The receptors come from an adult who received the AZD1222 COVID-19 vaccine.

The CDR3 reads CASSYGSTYEQYF. The CDR3 DNA reads TGTGCCAGCAGTTACGGGAGCACCTACGAGCAGTACTTC. The chain links TRBV28 to TRBJ2-7; tentatively, D is TRBD2 (6 bases). There are 13 residues in the CDR3. Trimming took off 4 bases at V and 2 bases at J, with 9 bases between the two ends. CDR1 and CDR2 from the germline V gene are MDHEN and SYDVKM.

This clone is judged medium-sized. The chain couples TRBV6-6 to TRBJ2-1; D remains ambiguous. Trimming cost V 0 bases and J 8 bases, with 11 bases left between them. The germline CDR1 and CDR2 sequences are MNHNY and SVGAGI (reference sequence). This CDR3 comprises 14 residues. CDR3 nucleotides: TGTGCCAGCAGTTACTCTATCCTGAGCTATGAGCAGTTCTTC. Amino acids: CASSYSILSYEQFF.

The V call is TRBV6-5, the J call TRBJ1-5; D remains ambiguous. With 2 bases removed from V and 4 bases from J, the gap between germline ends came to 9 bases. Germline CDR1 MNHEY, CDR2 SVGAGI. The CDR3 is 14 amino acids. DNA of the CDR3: TGTGCCAGCAGTTACGCCTTGGGTAATCAGCCCCAGCATTTT. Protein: CASSYALGNQPQHF.

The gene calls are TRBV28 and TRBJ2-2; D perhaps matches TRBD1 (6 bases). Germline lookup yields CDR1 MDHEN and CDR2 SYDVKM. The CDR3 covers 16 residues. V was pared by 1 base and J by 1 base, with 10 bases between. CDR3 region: CASSLLPGQNTGELFF. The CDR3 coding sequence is TGTGCCAGCAGTTTATTACCGGGACAGAACACCGGGGAGCTGTTTTTT.

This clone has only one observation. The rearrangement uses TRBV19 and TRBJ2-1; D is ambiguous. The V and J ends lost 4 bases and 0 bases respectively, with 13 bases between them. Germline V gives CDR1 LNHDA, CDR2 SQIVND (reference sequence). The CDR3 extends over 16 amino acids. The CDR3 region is CASSRTGPSSYNEQFF. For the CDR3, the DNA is TGTGCCAGTAGTAGAACGGGTCCGAGCTCCTACAATGAGCAGTTCTTC.

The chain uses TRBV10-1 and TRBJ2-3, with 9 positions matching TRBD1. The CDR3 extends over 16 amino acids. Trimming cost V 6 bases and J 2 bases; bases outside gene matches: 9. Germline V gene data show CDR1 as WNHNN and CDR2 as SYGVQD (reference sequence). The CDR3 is CASRLPGQGITDTQYF. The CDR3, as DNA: TGCGCCAGCAGATTACCGGGACAGGGAATCACAGATACGCAGTATTTT.

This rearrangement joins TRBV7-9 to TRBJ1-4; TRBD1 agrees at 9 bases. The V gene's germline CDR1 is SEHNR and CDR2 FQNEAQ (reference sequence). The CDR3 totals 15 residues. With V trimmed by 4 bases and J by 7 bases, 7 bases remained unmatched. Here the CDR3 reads CASSSKTGGIEKLFF. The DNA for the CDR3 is TGTGCCAGCAGCTCCAAGACAGGGGGGATTGAAAAACTGTTTTTT.

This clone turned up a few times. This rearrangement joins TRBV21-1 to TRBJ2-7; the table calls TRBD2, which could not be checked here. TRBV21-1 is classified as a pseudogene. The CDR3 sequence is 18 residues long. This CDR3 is CASSKVCKREDHSYEQYF. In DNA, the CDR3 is TGTGCCAGCAGCAAAGTGTGTAAGCGGGAGGACCACTCCTACGAGCAGTACTTC.

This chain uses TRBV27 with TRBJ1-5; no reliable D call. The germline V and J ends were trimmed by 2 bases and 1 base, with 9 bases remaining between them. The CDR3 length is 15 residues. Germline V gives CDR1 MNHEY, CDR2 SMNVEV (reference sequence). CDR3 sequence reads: CASSLRSGSNQPQHF. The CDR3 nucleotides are TGTGCCAGCAGTTTACGGTCCGGGAGCAATCAGCCCCAGCATTTT.